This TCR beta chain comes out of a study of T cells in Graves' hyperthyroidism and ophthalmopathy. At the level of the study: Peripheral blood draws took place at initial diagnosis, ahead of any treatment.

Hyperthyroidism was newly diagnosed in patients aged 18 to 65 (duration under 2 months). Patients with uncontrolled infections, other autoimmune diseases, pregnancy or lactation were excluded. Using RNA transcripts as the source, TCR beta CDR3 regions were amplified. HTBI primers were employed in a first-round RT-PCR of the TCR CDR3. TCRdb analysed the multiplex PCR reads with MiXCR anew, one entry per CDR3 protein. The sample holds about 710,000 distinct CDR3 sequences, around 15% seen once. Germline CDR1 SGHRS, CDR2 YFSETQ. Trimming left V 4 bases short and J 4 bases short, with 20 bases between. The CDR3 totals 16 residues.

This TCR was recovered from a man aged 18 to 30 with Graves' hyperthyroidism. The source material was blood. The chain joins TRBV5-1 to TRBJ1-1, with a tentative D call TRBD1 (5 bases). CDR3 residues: CASSQGDWGLATEAFF. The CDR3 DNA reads TGCGCCAGCAGCCAGGGAGACTGGGGTTTGGCCACTGAAGCTTTCTTT.